This note documents a single T cell receptor beta chain sequence. Its specificity is not known. These data originate in a study of shared clonotypes between healthy human individuals. Study findings and constraints: The genetic and exposure-history diversity represented was limited by few donors. Rarefaction showed sorted-subset sequencing was incomplete despite large depth. In a handful of donors, around 5% of naive CD4 clonotypes appeared in common.

Clones were read by immunoSEQ multiplex PCR, and TCRdb kept only the in-frame ones, dropping some. The sample lists about 110,000 clones; under 70% were seen once. CDR1 is LNHDA, CDR2 SQIVND, per germline (reference sequence). V was cut by 2 bases and J by 0 bases, with 11 bases left in between. The CDR3 has 17 residues. The TCR comes from a woman in her twenties or thirties in good health. The gene calls are TRBV19 and TRBJ2-6; D tentatively reads TRBD1 or TRBD2 (5 bases each). The material sequenced was memory CD8+ T cells sorted from blood. As for subset: CD45RO+ cells pooled with CCR7-negative TemRA cells. CDR3 nucleotides: TGTGCCAGTAGTATACCGGGACCACACTCTGGGGCCAACGTCCTGACTTTC. It is translated as CASSIPGPHSGANVLTF.